This T cell receptor (beta chain) is from a study of identical twins. Addition of a universal primer site occurred through template switching, and cDNA carried unique molecular identifiers. TCRdb ran MiXCR on the 5' RACE reads and lists one entry per CDR3 protein. The sample comprises roughly 570,000 distinct CDR3 sequences, 9.6% of which are singletons, and 2.5% to 3% rests with the top ten. Germline V gives CDR1 LGHNA, CDR2 YSLEER. The CDR3 has 16 amino acids. V lost 0 bases and J lost 0, with 12 bases in between. This clonotype came up a few times. The antigen remains unidentified. Regarding the study as a whole: Within beta out-of-frame sequences, the excess sharing observed between twins was weaker. Zero-insertion analyses might be partly confounded by invariant T cells like MAIT and iNKT. Twins shared out-of-frame alpha sequences with excess low generation probability.

The sample also formed part of further work on yellow fever vaccine responses in identical twins.

The TCR was taken from a woman aged 18-29 years in good health. The V gene is TRBV4-3, the J gene TRBJ2-7; D not certain. Material for sequencing was PBMCs. The CDR3 region is CASSQDVNTHSYEQYF. The CDR3 DNA follows: TGCGCCAGCAGCCAAGATGTGAATACCCACTCCTACGAGCAGTACTTC.